These T cell receptor beta chains were read from a single sample in a study of cytomegalovirus exposure and HLA in healthy donors. Measured with immunoSEQ multiplex PCR; TCRdb has only the in-frame clones, and not every one. The table has 160,000 or so clones, approximately 80% seen once; the top ten hold about 13%. The sequenced sample consisted of PBMCs. The origin of the receptors is a woman aged 45-65 years in good health and CMV-seronegative. The CDR3 runs from the conserved cysteine through the conserved F or W.

>14|TRBV2
CASRGLVPTDTQYF
>13|TRBV30
CAWSAGAGYEQYF
>13|TRBV6-5
CASSYQREYEQYF
>16|TRBV4-3
CASSVDYSSYNSPLHF
>18|TRBV4-3
CASSQDGPRGGVTDTQYF
>11|TRBV18
CASSREQNQYF
>16|TRBV19
CASSMPGVKKTDTQYF
>15|TRBV5-6
CASSPRGEGQETQYF
>14|TRBV11-2
CASSAGLATDTQYF
>14|TRBV5-6
CASSEHTPQETQYF
>13|TRBV27
CASRRLGQDTQYF
>13|TRBV7-9
CSSSPRTADEAFF
>14|TRBV18
CASSRTGTADGYTF
>15|TRBV5-4
CASSLLAGGRNTQYF
>15|TRBV19
CASSTDRGFYNEQFF
>13|TRBV6-5
CASGEEYGETQYF
>15|TRBV18
CASSPPQGSGYGYTF
>15|TRBV29-1
CSVEDRVTGSYEQYF
>15|TRBV19
CASSRQGWGTDTQYF
>15|TRBV5-1
CASRAGTGGRTEAFF
>14|TRBV9
CATNGGRVGETQYF
>14|TRBV11-2
CASSIGLTTYEQYF
>16|TRBV4-3
CASSQFRGVFTGELFF
>14|TRBV7-2
CASRRTGSTTEAFF
>13|TRBV29-1
CSVAGGSNQPQHF
>16|TRBV28
CASSFQPREAGNTIYF
>15|TRBV7-9
CASSLEASTNEKLFF
>15|TRBV6-5
CASSYSYATRYEQYF
>15|TRBV5-1
CASSLGGDRTYEQYF
>17|TRBV7-9
CASSPGTSGRAYNEQFF
>13|TRBV19
CASSINGENTIYF
>14|TRBV7-9
CASSLAGVGNTIYF
>15|TRBV7-2
CASSLGLPGQGPQHF
>18|TRBV21-1
CASSKDVGELDSNQPQHF
>13|TRBV19
CASSAWGRGDYTF
>15|TRBV2
CASQLTGLGNQPQHF
>14|TRBV7-2
CASSLNPQSYEQYF
>14|TRBV19
CASSMLSGTDTQYF
>15|TRBV19
CASSRTGRNTGELFF
>15|TRBV7-2
CASSFTPGLIREQYF
>15|TRBV4-2
CASSPGLAGSDTQYF
>13|TRBV30
CAWSRGGSYEQYF
>13|TRBV28
CASSLVRNYGYTF
>14|TRBV7-2
CASSPRLTRNEQFF
>13|TRBV2
CASSRIGTDTQYF
>14|TRBV5-1
CASRLGPTSYEQYF
>16|TRBV7-9
CASSLYSGTGYEKLFF
>15|TRBV19
CASSAYSGADYGYTF
>12|TRBV6-1
CASDSFSYEQYF
>14|TRBV5-6
CASSLDRVTYEQYF
>15|TRBV7-2
CASSRDTRSGNTIYF
>15|TRBV5-4
CASSVGAERYTEAFF
>15|TRBV9
CASSLGTSGGNEQFF
>13|TRBV27
CASTYRGGTEAFF
>12|TRBV5-5
CASSLDRYEQYF
>14|TRBV2
CASNSGTGTGELFF
>16|TRBV9
CASSVDTAGGTATQYF
>16|TRBV5-1
CASSLGGQGATDTQYF